The text below deals with one TCR beta chain. This specimen comes from a study of blood T cells in healthy people across ages. CDR1 and CDR2 (germline): KGHDR, SFDVKD. The V gene end was trimmed by 2 bases and the J gene end by 7 bases; junction bases not matched to a gene: 6. The CDR3 is made up of 14 amino acids. The second PCR ran about 6 to 12 cycles with a sample-barcoded 5' primer and J-beta primers. TCRdb reanalysed the 5' RACE reads using MiXCR and keeps one entry per CDR3 protein. The sample has 1,800,000 or so distinct CDR3 sequences, about two fifths seen once. The sample taken for sequencing was blood. The sequence derives from a human donor in good health. The chain couples TRBV24-1 to TRBJ1-1; TRBD1 aligns across 7 bases. CDR3 in DNA: TGTGCCACCAGTGATTCCTACAGGGGTCATGAAGCTTTCTTT. Protein sequence: CATSDSYRGHEAFF.